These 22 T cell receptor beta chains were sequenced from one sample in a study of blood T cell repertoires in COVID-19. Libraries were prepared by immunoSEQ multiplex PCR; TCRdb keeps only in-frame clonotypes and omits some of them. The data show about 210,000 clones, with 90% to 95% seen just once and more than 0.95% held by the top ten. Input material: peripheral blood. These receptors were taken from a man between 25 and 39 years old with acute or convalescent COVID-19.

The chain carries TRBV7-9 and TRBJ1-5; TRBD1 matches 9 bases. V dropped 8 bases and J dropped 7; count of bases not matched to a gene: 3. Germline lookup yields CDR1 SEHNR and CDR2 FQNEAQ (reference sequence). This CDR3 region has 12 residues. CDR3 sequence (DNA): TGTGCCAGCGGACAGGGGAACCAGCCCCAGCATTTT. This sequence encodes CASGQGNQPQHF. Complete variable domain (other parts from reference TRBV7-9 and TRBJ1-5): DTGVSQNPRHKITKRGQNVTFRCDPISEHNRLYWYRQTLGQGPEFLTYFQNEAQLEKSRLLSDRFSAERPKGSFSTLEIQRTEQGDSAMYLCASGQGNQPQHFGDGTRLSIL.

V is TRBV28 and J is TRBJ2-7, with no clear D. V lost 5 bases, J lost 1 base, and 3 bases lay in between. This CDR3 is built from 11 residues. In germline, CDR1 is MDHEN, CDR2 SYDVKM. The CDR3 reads CASSQSYEQYF. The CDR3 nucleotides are TGTGCCAGCAGTCAATCCTACGAGCAGTACTTC.

The CDR3 sequence is CASSHSGEARGTQYF. Here the CDR3 DNA reads TGTGCCAGCAGCCATTCGGGGGAGGCCCGGGGGACCCAGTACTTC. V usage is TRBV11-2 and J usage is TRBJ2-5; D may be TRBD2 (6 bases). The V end lost 5 bases, the J end lost 7 bases, and 20 bases lay between the germline ends. The CDR3 runs to 15 residues. Germline V gene data show CDR1 as SGHAT and CDR2 as FQNNGV.

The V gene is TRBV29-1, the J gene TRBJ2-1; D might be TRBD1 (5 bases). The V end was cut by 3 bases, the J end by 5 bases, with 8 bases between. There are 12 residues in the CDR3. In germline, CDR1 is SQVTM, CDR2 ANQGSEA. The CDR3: CSVDRQNNEQFF. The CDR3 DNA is TGCAGCGTTGACAGACAGAACAATGAGCAGTTCTTC.

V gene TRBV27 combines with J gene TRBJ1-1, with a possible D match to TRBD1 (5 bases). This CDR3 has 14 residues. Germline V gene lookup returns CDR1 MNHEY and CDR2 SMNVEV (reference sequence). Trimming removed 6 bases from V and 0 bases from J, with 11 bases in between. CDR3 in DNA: TGTGCCAGCAGGCGGGACGCCGTGAACACTGAAGCTTTCTTT. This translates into CASRRDAVNTEAFF.

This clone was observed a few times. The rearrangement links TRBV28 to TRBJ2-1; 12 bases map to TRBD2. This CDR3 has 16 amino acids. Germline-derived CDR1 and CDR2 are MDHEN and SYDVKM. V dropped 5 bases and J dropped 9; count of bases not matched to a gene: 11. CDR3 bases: TGTGCCAGCAGTACCCTGACTAGCGGGAGAGGGGGTGAGCAGTTCTTC. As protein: CASSTLTSGRGGEQFF. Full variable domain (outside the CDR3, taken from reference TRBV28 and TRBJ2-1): DVKVTQSSRYLVKRTGEKVFLECVQDMDHENMFWYRQDPGLGLRLIYFSYDVKMKEKGDIPEGYSVSREKKERFSLILESASTNQTSMYLCASSTLTSGRGGEQFFGPGTRLTVL.

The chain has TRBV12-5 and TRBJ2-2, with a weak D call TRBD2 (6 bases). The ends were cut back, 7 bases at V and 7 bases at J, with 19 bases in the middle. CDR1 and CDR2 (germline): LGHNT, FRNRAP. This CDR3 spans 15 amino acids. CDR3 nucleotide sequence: TGTGCTAGTGAAAACCTCGGGACTCACGGCGGGGAGCTGTTTTTT. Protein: CASENLGTHGGELFF.

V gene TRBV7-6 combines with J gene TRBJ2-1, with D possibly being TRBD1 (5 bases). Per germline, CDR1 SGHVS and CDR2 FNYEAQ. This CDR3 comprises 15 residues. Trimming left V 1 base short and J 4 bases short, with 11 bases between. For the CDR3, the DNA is TGTGCCAGCAGCTTAGGGGGAAGGGGATACAATGAGCAGTTCTTC. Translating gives CASSLGGRGYNEQFF.

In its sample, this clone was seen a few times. The DNA of the CDR3 is TGTGCCTGGAGCCGGGACAGGAATCAGCCCCAGCATTTT. Translating it yields CAWSRDRNQPQHF. The chain uses TRBV30 and TRBJ1-5, with 8 nucleotides matching TRBD1. J was trimmed by 4 bases and V by 3 bases; bases with no gene match: 2. The CDR3 extends over 13 amino acids. Germline V gives CDR1 GTSNPN, CDR2 SVGIG (reference sequence).

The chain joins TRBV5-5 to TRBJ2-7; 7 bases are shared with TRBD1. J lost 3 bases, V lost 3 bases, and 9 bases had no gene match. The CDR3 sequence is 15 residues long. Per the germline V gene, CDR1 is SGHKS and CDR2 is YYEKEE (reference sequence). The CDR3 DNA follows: TGTGCCAGCAGCTCTGGGACAGTTCACCTCTACGAGCAGTACTTC. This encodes CASSSGTVHLYEQYF.

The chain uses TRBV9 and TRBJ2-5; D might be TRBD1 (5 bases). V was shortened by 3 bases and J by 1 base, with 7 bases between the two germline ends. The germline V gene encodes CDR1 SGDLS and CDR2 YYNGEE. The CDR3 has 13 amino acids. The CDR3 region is CASSAGIQETQYF. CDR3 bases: TGTGCCAGCAGCGCAGGGATCCAAGAGACCCAGTACTTC. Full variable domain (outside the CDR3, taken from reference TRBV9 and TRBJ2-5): DSGVTQTPKHLITATGQRVTLRCSPRSGDLSVYWYQQSLDQGLQFLIQYYNGEERAKGNILERFSAQQFPDLHSELNLSSLELGDSALYFCASSAGIQETQYFGPGTRLLVL.

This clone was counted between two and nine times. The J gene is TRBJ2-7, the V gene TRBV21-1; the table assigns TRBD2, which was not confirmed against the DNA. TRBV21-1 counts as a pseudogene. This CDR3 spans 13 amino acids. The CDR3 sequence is CASGSGTSYEQYF. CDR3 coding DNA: TGTGCCAGCGGGTCGGGAACCTCCTACGAGCAGTACTTC.

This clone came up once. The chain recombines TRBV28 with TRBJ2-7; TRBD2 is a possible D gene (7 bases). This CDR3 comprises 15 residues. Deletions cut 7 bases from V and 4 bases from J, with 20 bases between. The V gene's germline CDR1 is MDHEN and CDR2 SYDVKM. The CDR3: CASMGTGGFRYEQYF. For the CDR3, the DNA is TGTGCCAGCATGGGAACGGGGGGCTTTCGGTACGAGCAGTACTTC. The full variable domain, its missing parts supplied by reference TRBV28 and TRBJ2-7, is DVKVTQSSRYLVKRTGEKVFLECVQDMDHENMFWYRQDPGLGLRLIYFSYDVKMKEKGDIPEGYSVSREKKERFSLILESASTNQTSMYLCASMGTGGFRYEQYFGPGTRLTVT.

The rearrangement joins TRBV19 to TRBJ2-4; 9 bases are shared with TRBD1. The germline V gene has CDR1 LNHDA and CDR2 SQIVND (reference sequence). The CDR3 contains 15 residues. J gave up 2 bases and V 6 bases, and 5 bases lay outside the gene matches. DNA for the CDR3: TGTGCCAGTAGCCGGGACAGGGTGTCCAAAAACATTCAGTACTTC. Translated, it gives CASSRDRVSKNIQYF.

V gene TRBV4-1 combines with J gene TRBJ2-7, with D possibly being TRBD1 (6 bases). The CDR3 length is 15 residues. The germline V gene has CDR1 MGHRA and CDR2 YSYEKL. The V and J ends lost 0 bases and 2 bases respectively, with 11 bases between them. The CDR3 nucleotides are TGCGCCAGCAGCCAAGAAGAGGCAGGGGCCTACGAGCAGTACTTC. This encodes CASSQEEAGAYEQYF.

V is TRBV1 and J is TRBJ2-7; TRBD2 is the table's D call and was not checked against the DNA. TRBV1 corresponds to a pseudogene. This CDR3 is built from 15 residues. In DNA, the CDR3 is TGCACCAGCAGCCAGATGGGACTAGCGGGGGAGGAGCAGTACTTC. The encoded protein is CTSSQMGLAGEEQYF.

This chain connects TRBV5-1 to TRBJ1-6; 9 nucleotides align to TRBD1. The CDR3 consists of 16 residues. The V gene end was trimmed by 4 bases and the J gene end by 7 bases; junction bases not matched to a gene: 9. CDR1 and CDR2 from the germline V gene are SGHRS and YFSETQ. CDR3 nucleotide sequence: TGCGCCAGCAGCGCGGGACAGGGACTTTCCAATTCACCCCTCCACTTT. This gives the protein CASSAGQGLSNSPLHF.

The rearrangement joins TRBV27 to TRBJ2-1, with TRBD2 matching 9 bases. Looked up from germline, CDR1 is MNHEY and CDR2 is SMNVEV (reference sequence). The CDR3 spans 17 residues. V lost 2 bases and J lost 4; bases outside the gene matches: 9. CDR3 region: CASSLAAGGLAYNEQFF. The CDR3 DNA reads TGTGCCAGCAGTTTAGCGGCGGGGGGACTAGCTTACAATGAGCAGTTCTTC.

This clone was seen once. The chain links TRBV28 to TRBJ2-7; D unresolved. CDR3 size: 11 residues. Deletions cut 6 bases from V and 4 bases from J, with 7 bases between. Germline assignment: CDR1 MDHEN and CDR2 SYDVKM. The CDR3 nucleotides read TGTGCCAGCAGCCAGATTTACGAGCAGTACTTC. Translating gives CASSQIYEQYF.

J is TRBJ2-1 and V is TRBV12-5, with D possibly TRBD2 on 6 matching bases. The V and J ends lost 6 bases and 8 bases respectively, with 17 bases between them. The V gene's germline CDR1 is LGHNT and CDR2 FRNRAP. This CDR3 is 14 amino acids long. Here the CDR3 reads CASGRSGGWDEQFF. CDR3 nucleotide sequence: TGTGCTAGTGGCCGCTCCGGGGGTTGGGATGAGCAGTTCTTC.

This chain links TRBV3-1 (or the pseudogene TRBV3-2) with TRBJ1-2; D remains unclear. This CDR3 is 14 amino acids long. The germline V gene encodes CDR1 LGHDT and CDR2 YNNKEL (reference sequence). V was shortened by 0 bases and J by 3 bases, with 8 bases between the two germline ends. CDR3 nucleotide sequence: TGTGCCAGCAGCCAAGATGGCAGGTACTATGGCTACACCTTC. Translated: CASSQDGRYYGYTF.

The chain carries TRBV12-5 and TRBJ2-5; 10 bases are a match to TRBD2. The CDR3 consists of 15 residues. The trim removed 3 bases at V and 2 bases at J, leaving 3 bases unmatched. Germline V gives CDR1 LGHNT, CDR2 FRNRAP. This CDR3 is CASGFQLAGQETQYF. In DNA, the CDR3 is TGTGCTAGTGGTTTCCAACTAGCGGGGCAAGAGACCCAGTACTTC.